This T cell receptor (beta chain) comes out of a study of control samples from healthy donors and cancer patients. Germline values: CDR1 SGHNT, CDR2 YENEEA. The CDR3 has 16 residues. V was pared by 5 bases and J by 0 bases, with 15 bases between. Some clones are missing from TCRdb's copy, which holds only in-frame ones; the method was immunoSEQ multiplex PCR. Seen here are approximately 150,000 clones, around 94% observed once, and the top ten hold roughly 1.3%. This clonotype originated in a woman under 30 in good health. Material for sequencing was blood. The chain carries TRBV11-3 and TRBJ2-3; D may be TRBD1 (6 bases). CDR3 amino acids: CASSARTATSTDTQYF. The DNA for the CDR3 is TGTGCCAGCAGCGCGCGGACAGCAACTAGCACAGATACGCAGTATTTT.